The 26 T cell receptor beta chains reported below all come from one sample, sequenced in a study of vaccination and CD4 T cells after COVID-19. These TCRs' antigens remain unknown. The Oncomine TCR Beta short-read assay was applied to DNA of cultured CD4+ T cells. Using its own MiXCR run on the PCR reads, TCRdb lists one record per CDR3 protein. The sample contains some 16,000 distinct CDR3 sequences, under 60% of which appear only once. Treatment described: approximately 9-day PBMC culture with coronavirus spike peptide pools or control peptides (ViraFEST assay). The sequencing sample was made of CD4+ T cells from blood, cultured in vitro. These receptors were obtained from a human donor who had recovered from COVID-19.

The chain has TRBV11-2 and TRBJ1-1; possible D gene TRBD1, 5 bases. This CDR3 spans 14 amino acids. Per the germline V gene, CDR1 is SGHAT and CDR2 is FQNNGV. V lost 0 bases and J 6 bases, leaving 11 bases between the germline ends. The CDR3 coding sequence is TGTGCCAGCAGCTTAGATAGGGGTGTCGCTGAAGCTTTCTTT. Amino acids: CASSLDRGVAEAFF.

V gene TRBV11-3 combines with J gene TRBJ2-7, with D possibly called TRBD1 or TRBD2 (7 bases each). V shed 5 bases and J shed 5 bases, with 16 bases lying between them. Germline V CDR1 and CDR2: SGHNT, YENEEA. The CDR3 extends over 14 amino acids. The CDR3, as DNA: TGTGCCAGCAGCCAAAGGGACAGCGGGGACGAGCAGTACTTC. Translating gives CASSQRDSGDEQYF. The variable domain in full, with the rest retrieved from reference TRBV11-3 and TRBJ2-7, is EAGVVQSPRYKIIEKKQPVAFWCNPISGHNTLYWYLQNLGQGPELLIRYENEEAVDDSQLPKDRFSAERLKGVDSTLKIQPAELGDSAVYLCASSQRDSGDEQYFGPGTRLTVT.

The chain uses TRBV19 and TRBJ2-3; the D is unclear. Trimming took off 10 bases at V and 0 bases at J, with 11 bases between the two ends. Germline V CDR1 and CDR2: LNHDA, SQIVND (reference sequence). CDR3 size: 13 residues. CDR3 coding DNA: TGTGCCACAAGACCTACAAGCACAGATACGCAGTATTTT. The encoded protein is CATRPTSTDTQYF.

V and J are TRBV6-1 and TRBJ1-5; TRBD1 agrees at 7 bases. The germline V gene encodes CDR1 MNHNS and CDR2 SASEGT. V shed 2 bases and J 6 bases; nucleotides not matched to a gene: 7. This CDR3 is 15 amino acids long. CDR3 sequence: CASSESMTGSQPQHF. As DNA, the CDR3 is TGTGCCAGCAGTGAATCCATGACAGGGTCTCAGCCCCAGCATTTT.

A few counts support this clonotype. The J gene is TRBJ2-7, the V gene TRBV27; 10 positions match TRBD2. Germline V gene sequence: CDR1 MNHEY, CDR2 SMNVEV (reference sequence). J was trimmed by 4 bases and V by 6 bases; bases with no gene match: 9. The CDR3 runs 15 residues. In DNA, the CDR3 is TGTGCCAGCAGCCCGCCGGGACTAGCGAATTACGAGCAGTACTTC. Translation gives CASSPPGLANYEQYF.

V usage is TRBV20-1 and J usage is TRBJ2-1, with 7 bases fitting TRBD1. V trimming: 3 bases; J trimming: 3 bases; junction bases outside the gene matches: 11. Germline V gene lookup returns CDR1 DFQATT and CDR2 SNEGSKA (reference sequence). The CDR3 length is 16 residues. CDR3 in amino acids: CSASPRTGENYNEQFF. DNA for the CDR3: TGCAGTGCTAGCCCCCGTACAGGGGAAAACTACAATGAGCAGTTCTTC.

The chain has TRBV19 and TRBJ2-7, with D perhaps TRBD1 (6 bases). Germline loops: CDR1 LNHDA, CDR2 SQIVND (reference sequence). The CDR3 has 14 residues. V lost 4 bases and J 3 bases, leaving 13 bases between the germline ends. The chain's CDR3 is CASSTRQANYEQYF. Written as DNA, the CDR3 is TGTGCCAGTAGTACCCGACAGGCAAACTACGAGCAGTACTTC.

This clonotype was seen more than once but under ten times. The CDR3 region is CASSEGEGRDVTYEQYF. In DNA form, the CDR3 reads TGTGCCAGCAGTGAAGGAGAGGGACGGGACGTAACCTACGAGCAGTACTTC. V is TRBV6-1 and J is TRBJ2-7, with D possibly being TRBD1 or TRBD2 (5 bases each). V lost 1 base, J lost 2 bases, and 18 bases lay in between. This CDR3 contains 17 residues. From germline, CDR1 is MNHNS and CDR2 SASEGT.

This CDR3 is CASSPGQNTEAFF. The CDR3 region has the DNA TGTGCCAGCAGCCCGGGACAGAACACTGAAGCTTTCTTT. The rearrangement links TRBV5-4 to TRBJ1-1, with D possibly being TRBD1 (6 bases). V lost 4 bases and J lost 1, with 8 bases in between. Germline V gene data show CDR1 as SGHNT and CDR2 as YYREEE (reference sequence). CDR3 length: 13 amino acids.

A few counts support this clonotype. The rearrangement links TRBV6-5 to TRBJ1-1; 7 bases map to TRBD1. The germline V gene has CDR1 MNHEY and CDR2 SVGAGI. The CDR3 extends over 15 amino acids. Unmatched junction bases numbered 6, after V lost 0 bases and J lost 5 bases. CDR3 residues: CASSYSRGPGTEAFF. As DNA, the CDR3 is TGTGCCAGCAGTTACTCGAGGGGGCCGGGGACTGAAGCTTTCTTT.

The chain recombines TRBV28 with TRBJ2-2; D may match TRBD1 or TRBD2 (5 bases each). V lost 8 bases, J lost 5 bases, and 18 bases lay in between. CDR3 length: 15 amino acids. Germline CDR1 MDHEN, CDR2 SYDVKM. Here the CDR3 reads CASWGGGFTTGELFF. CDR3 DNA sequence: TGTGCCAGCTGGGGCGGAGGCTTCACTACCGGGGAGCTGTTTTTT. Full variable domain (missing parts from reference TRBV28 and TRBJ2-2): DVKVTQSSRYLVKRTGEKVFLECVQDMDHENMFWYRQDPGLGLRLIYFSYDVKMKEKGDIPEGYSVSREKKERFSLILESASTNQTSMYLCASWGGGFTTGELFFGEGSRLTVL.

The chain carries TRBV2 and TRBJ1-5; D not resolved. V was pared by 2 bases and J by 4 bases, with 6 bases between. CDR1 and CDR2 (germline): SNHLY, FYNNEI. The CDR3 length is 13 residues. The CDR3 is CASSERVNQPQHF. The DNA of the CDR3 is TGTGCCAGCAGTGAACGAGTGAATCAGCCCCAGCATTTT.

The chain links TRBV7-2 to TRBJ2-3; 8 bases line up with TRBD2. This CDR3 contains 15 residues. CDR1 SGHTA and CDR2 FQGNSA come from the germline V gene. V was pared by 8 bases and J by 2 bases, with 9 bases of the junction left unmatched. The CDR3 here is CASGARGGPTDTQYF. For the CDR3, the DNA is TGTGCCAGCGGGGCCCGGGGGGGTCCCACAGATACGCAGTATTTT.

V usage is TRBV5-4 and J usage is TRBJ2-1; 8 bases match TRBD2. CDR3 length: 16 amino acids. In germline, CDR1 is SGHNT, CDR2 YYREEE (reference sequence). V shed 4 bases, J shed 9 bases, and the junction held 15 bases outside the gene matches. DNA of the CDR3: TGTGCCAGCAGCATGTACGGACTAGCTATGGGGAGTGAGCAGTTCTTC. Translation gives CASSMYGLAMGSEQFF.

The V and J genes are TRBV29-1 and TRBJ1-2; 7 nucleotides agree with TRBD1. CDR1 is SQVTM and CDR2 is ANQGSEA in the germline V gene. The CDR3 has 16 amino acids. V gave up 0 bases and J gave up 0 bases; unmatched junction bases: 7. In nucleotides, the CDR3 is TGCAGCGTTGAAGAGTTCCGGGACAGCGCTAACTATGGCTACACCTTC. This gives the protein CSVEEFRDSANYGYTF.

This clonotype was detected a few times. V is TRBV27 and J is TRBJ2-7; the match to TRBD2 covers 7 bases. The ends lost 5 bases at V and 7 bases at J; junction bases unmatched: 5. The CDR3 has 12 residues. Germline V CDR1 and CDR2: MNHEY, SMNVEV (reference sequence). The CDR3 bases are TGTGCCAGCAGTGTCCTGGGGGGGGAGCAGTACTTC. Encoded protein: CASSVLGGEQYF.

V gene TRBV7-8 combines with J gene TRBJ2-2; 9 bases align to TRBD1. With 1 base clipped from V and 5 bases from J, the junction kept 5 bases outside the gene matches. From germline, CDR1 is SGHVS and CDR2 FQNEAQ. This CDR3 contains 16 residues. CDR3 in DNA: TGTGCCAGCAGCTTAGGTCACAGGGGGCAAACCGGGGAGCTGTTTTTT. This gives the protein CASSLGHRGQTGELFF.

The chain is built from TRBV20-1 and TRBJ2-5, with unresolved D. Germline-derived CDR1 and CDR2 are DFQATT and SNEGSKA (reference sequence). V was trimmed by 6 bases and J by 2 bases, leaving 16 bases between them. The CDR3 has 14 residues. The CDR3 sequence is CSAYGPHGQETQYF. The CDR3 DNA sequence: TGCAGTGCGTACGGGCCTCACGGGCAAGAGACCCAGTACTTC.

The chain uses TRBV7-3 and TRBJ2-5; 9 bases are shared with TRBD2. Germline V gives CDR1 SGHTA, CDR2 FQGTGA. The CDR3 extends over 15 amino acids. J gave up 5 bases and V 3 bases, and 7 bases lay outside the gene matches. CDR3 loop: CASSFSGGGRETQYF. Here the CDR3 DNA reads TGTGCCAGCAGCTTTAGCGGGGGAGGTAGGGAGACCCAGTACTTC. Looking up the rest from reference TRBV7-3 and TRBJ2-5 gives the full variable domain: GAGVSQTPSNKVTEKGKYVELRCDPISGHTALYWYRQSLGQGPEFLIYFQGTGAADDSGLPNDRFFAVRPEGSVSTLKIQRTERGDSAVYLCASSFSGGGRETQYFGPGTRLLVL.

In its sample, this clonotype ranks as large. V gene TRBV5-1 combines with J gene TRBJ2-7; weak D call: TRBD2 (5 bases). The CDR3 has 14 residues. Germline V gene data show CDR1 as SGHRS and CDR2 as YFSETQ. Trimming took off 3 bases at V and 5 bases at J, with 15 bases between the two ends. The CDR3 region is CASSYGRGGDEQYF. Written as DNA, the CDR3 is TGCGCCAGCAGCTACGGACGGGGTGGCGACGAGCAGTACTTC.

The chain couples TRBV20-1 to TRBJ2-5; D ambiguous. The germline CDR1 and CDR2 sequences are DFQATT and SNEGSKA (reference sequence). CDR3 length: 14 amino acids. V dropped 4 bases and J dropped 2 bases, with 14 bases sitting between them. The CDR3 sequence: CSATKAASQETQYF. The CDR3 DNA reads as TGCAGTGCTACCAAGGCGGCCAGTCAAGAGACCCAGTACTTC.

The rearrangement joins TRBV7-3 to TRBJ2-1, with D perhaps matching TRBD2 (6 bases). Germline values: CDR1 SGHTA, CDR2 FQGTGA. CDR3 length: 16 amino acids. The V end was cut by 2 bases, the J end by 2 bases, with 13 bases between. As DNA, the CDR3 is TGTGCCAGCAGCTTATTGGCGGGGCCCACCTACAATGAGCAGTTCTTC. Protein product: CASSLLAGPTYNEQFF. The full variable domain, its missing parts supplied by reference TRBV7-3 and TRBJ2-1, is GAGVSQTPSNKVTEKGKYVELRCDPISGHTALYWYRQSLGQGPEFLIYFQGTGAADDSGLPNDRFFAVRPEGSVSTLKIQRTERGDSAVYLCASSLLAGPTYNEQFFGPGTRLTVL.

The chain couples TRBV19 to TRBJ2-3; 8 nucleotides agree with TRBD2. The V and J ends lost 6 bases and 2 bases, in that order; junction bases with no gene match: 10. Germline V CDR1 and CDR2: LNHDA, SQIVND (reference sequence). There are 16 residues in the CDR3. Written as DNA, the CDR3 is TGTGCCAGTAGCGAGGCCGGGACTAGTCTCACAGATACGCAGTATTTT. This translates into CASSEAGTSLTDTQYF.

CDR3 nucleotides: TGTGCCAGCTCACCATACGGACAGGCCCAAGAGACCCAGTACTTC. It codes for CASSPYGQAQETQYF. V usage is TRBV18 and J usage is TRBJ2-5; 7 bases are a match to TRBD1. The CDR3 has 15 residues. Germline V gene lookup returns CDR1 KGHSH and CDR2 LQKENI. Unmatched junction bases numbered 4, after V lost 2 bases and J lost 1 base.

The chain is built from TRBV19 and TRBJ1-2; D uncertain. Germline V gives CDR1 LNHDA, CDR2 SQIVND (reference sequence). This CDR3 comprises 15 residues. V dropped 5 bases and J dropped 0 bases, with 13 bases sitting between them. This chain's CDR3 is CASSPPGRANYGYTF. The CDR3 DNA reads TGTGCCAGTAGTCCCCCCGGCCGGGCTAACTATGGCTACACCTTC.

This clonotype has only a few counts. The chain uses TRBV27 and TRBJ1-3; D gene uncertain. CDR1 and CDR2 from the germline V gene are MNHEY and SMNVEV (reference sequence). With 3 bases removed from V and 1 base from J, the gap between germline ends came to 4 bases. The CDR3 spans 13 residues. The CDR3 nucleotides read TGTGCCAGCAGTTTGGGTTCTGGAAACACCATATATTTT. This gives the protein CASSLGSGNTIYF.